The sequence of this T cell receptor beta chain was determined in a study of cytomegalovirus exposure and HLA in healthy donors. This clone was observed a handful of times. What it binds is not known. 60 Vbeta and 13 Jbeta primers were used in PCR. Original methodology: Unique TCR beta chains numbered around 80 million in a later analysis, with about 11 million shared. Data came from immunoSEQ multiplex PCR; TCRdb stores just in-frame clones and leaves some out. That table is the source of V, J and clone size, and D and trimming were worked out from the DNA. The sample shows tens of thousands of clones, about 53% of them seen only once. Germline lookup yields CDR1 SGHRS and CDR2 YFSETQ. This CDR3 contains 14 residues. V dropped 0 bases and J dropped 12 bases, with 18 bases sitting between them. Study-wide results and limits: Some TCR beta chains (roughly 160 of them) were listed as cytomegalovirus-associated. Presence/absence analyses rested on an assumption that sequencing depth was roughly uniform across donors.

Despite likely unrecorded immune exposures, the donors were nominally healthy at the time of sampling. V and J are TRBV5-1 and TRBJ1-2, with a tentative D call TRBD1 (5 bases). The TCR originated in a middle-aged woman in good health and CMV-seropositive. Sample: PBMCs. Here the CDR3 reads CASSLGQGALRDTF. The DNA for the CDR3 is TGCGCCAGCAGCTTGGGGCAGGGTGCGTTACGGGACACCTTC.